A single T cell receptor beta chain is shown here with its context. The sample comes from a study of CXCR3-negative and CXCR3-positive naive CD8 T cells. The TRB libraries of cDNA were built by UMI-labeled 5' RACE. With the 5' RACE reads reprocessed, TCRdb shows one record per CDR3 protein and no DNA. The sample is made up of approximately 24,000 distinct CDR3 sequences, and the top ten hold roughly 2.8% of it. This CDR3 spans 15 amino acids. The germline V gene encodes CDR1 SGHTA and CDR2 FQGTGA. V usage is TRBV7-3 and J usage is TRBJ2-3. The sequencing input was naive CXCR3- CD8+ T cells from blood. Subset of the sample: CD45RO-CCR7+CD27+CD95- naive CD8+ T cells lacking CXCR3 (TNR3-). The receptor was isolated from a human donor in good health. Some clones in this sample may be carry-over from other donors' samples. CDR3 region: CASSLSPASTDTQYF. Filled out from reference TRBV7-3 and TRBJ2-3, the complete variable domain reads GAGVSQTPSNKVTEKGKYVELRCDPISGHTALYWYRQSLGQGPEFLIYFQGTGAADDSGLPNDRFFAVRPEGSVSTLKIQRTERGDSAVYLCASSLSPASTDTQYFGPGTRLTVL.